In its sample, the clone carrying this T cell receptor (beta chain) was seen a few times. Its antigen is not known. This entry belongs to a study of CD8 T cells in ankylosing spondylitis. Broader study findings: Reportedly, disease-linked clones are significantly enriched in ankylosing spondylitis patients' matched synovial fluid. Several of the motif variants were reported before in synovial fluid and blood from reactive arthritis. What appeared characteristic of ankylosing spondylitis blood was a TCR beta motif of several highly homologous variants.

MiXCR was run by TCRdb on the 5' RACE reads, yielding one entry per CDR3 protein. Found here are more than 150,000 distinct CDR3 sequences, approximately 12% of them singletons; the top ten hold approximately 10%. With 1 base removed from V and 3 bases from J, the gap between germline ends came to 9 bases. The CDR3 is made up of 14 amino acids. CDR1 and CDR2 (germline): KGHSH, LQKENI. This clonotype originated in a female donor with ankylosing spondylitis or in good health (not recorded which). Sequencing used blood, either unsorted or a sorted T cell fraction (not recorded which). This chain uses TRBV18 with TRBJ1-2; a possible D gene is TRBD1 (5 bases). CDR3 bases: TGTGCCAGCTCACCACGGGGGGACGACTATGGCTACACCTTC. It codes for CASSPRGDDYGYTF.